The TCR beta chain described here comes from a study of blood T cell repertoires in COVID-19. Overall study context: COVID-19 samples collected from the United States, Italy and Spain covered acute and convalescent phases. T cells, B-cell-depleted T cells, or PBMCs supplied cDNA or gDNA.

Germline CDR1 is LGHNA and CDR2 is YNFKEQ. V dropped 3 bases and J dropped 5 bases, with 7 bases sitting between them. The CDR3 is made up of 13 amino acids. Original analysis: The authors estimated nucleated cell counts from reference gene primer amplification. Using immunoSEQ multiplex PCR, the repertoire was profiled, and TCRdb retains in-frame clones only, with some absent. V, J and clone size are those of that table, while D and trimming were read from the DNA. The data contain 150,000 or so clones, 86% of them singletons. The source material was peripheral blood. This clonotype was obtained from an older woman with acute or convalescent COVID-19. This chain uses TRBV4-2 with TRBJ1-4; D unclear. The CDR3 is CASSQDWNEKLFF. The CDR3 nucleotides read TGTGCCAGCAGCCAGGACTGGAATGAAAAACTGTTTTTT.